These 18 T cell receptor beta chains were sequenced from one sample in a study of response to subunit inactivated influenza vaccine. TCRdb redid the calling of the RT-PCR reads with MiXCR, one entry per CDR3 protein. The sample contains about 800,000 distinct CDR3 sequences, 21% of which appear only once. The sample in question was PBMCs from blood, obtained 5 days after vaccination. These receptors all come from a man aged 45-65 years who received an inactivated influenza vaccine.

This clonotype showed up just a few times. The CDR3 loop is CASSPVPGEQYF. CDR3 nucleotide sequence: TGTGCCAGCAGTCCGGTGCCGGGCGAGCAGTACTTC. This rearrangement joins TRBV28 to TRBJ2-7; D gene uncertain. This CDR3 has 12 residues. Germline-derived CDR1 and CDR2 are MDHEN and SYDVKM. The ends were cut back, 5 bases at V and 6 bases at J, with 11 bases in the middle.

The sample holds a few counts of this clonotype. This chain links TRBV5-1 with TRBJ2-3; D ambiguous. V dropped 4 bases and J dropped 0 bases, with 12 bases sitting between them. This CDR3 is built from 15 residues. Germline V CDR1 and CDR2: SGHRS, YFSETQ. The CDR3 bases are TGCGCCAGCAGCCCCGGAGTTGCAAGCACAGATACGCAGTATTTT. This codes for CASSPGVASTDTQYF. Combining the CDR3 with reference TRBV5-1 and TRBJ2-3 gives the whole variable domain KAGVTQTPRYLIKTRGQQVTLSCSPISGHRSVSWYQQTPGQGLQFLFEYFSETQRNKGNFPGRFSGRQFSNSRSEMNVSTLELGDSALYLCASSPGVASTDTQYFGPGTRLTVL.

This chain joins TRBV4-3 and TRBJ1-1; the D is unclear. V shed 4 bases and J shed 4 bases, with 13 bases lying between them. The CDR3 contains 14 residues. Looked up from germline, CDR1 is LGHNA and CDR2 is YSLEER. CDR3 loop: CASSPMGGVTEAFF. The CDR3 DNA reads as TGCGCCAGCAGCCCGATGGGTGGAGTCACTGAAGCTTTCTTT.

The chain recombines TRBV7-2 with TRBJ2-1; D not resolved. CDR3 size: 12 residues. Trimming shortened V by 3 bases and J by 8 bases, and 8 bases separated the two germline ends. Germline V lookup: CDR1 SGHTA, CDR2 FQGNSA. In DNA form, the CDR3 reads TGTGCCAGCAGCTTCCTGACTGATGAGCAGTTCTTC. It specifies CASSFLTDEQFF.

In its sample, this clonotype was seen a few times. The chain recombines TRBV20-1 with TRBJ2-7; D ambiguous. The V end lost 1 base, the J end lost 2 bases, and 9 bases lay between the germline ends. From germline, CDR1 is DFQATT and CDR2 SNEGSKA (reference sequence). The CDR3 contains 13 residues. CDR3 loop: CSARGMDAYEQYF. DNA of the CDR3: TGCAGTGCTAGAGGAATGGATGCCTACGAGCAGTACTTC.

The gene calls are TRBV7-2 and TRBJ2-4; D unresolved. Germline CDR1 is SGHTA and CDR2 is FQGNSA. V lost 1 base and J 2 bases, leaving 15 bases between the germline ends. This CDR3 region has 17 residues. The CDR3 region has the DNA TGTGCCAGCAGCTTAGGGCTCCAATGGGGTACCAAAAACATTCAGTACTTC. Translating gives CASSLGLQWGTKNIQYF. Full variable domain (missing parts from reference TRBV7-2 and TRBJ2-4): GAGVSQSPSNKVTEKGKDVELRCDPISGHTALYWYRQSLGQGLEFLIYFQGNSAPDKSGLPSDRFSAERTGGSVSTLTIQRTQQEDSAVYLCASSLGLQWGTKNIQYFGAGTRLSVL.

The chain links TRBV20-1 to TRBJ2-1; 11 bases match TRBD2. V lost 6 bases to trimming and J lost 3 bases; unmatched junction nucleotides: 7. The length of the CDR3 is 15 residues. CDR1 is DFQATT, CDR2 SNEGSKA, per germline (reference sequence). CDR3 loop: CSAQGGTSGYNEQFF. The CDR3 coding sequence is TGCAGTGCCCAGGGTGGGACTAGCGGCTACAATGAGCAGTTCTTC.

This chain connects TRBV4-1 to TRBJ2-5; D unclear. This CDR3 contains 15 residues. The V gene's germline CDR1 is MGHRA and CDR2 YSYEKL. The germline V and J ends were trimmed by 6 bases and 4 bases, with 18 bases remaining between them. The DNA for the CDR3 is TGCGCCAGCAGGCGGTGGTCGGATTTTTCAGAGACCCAGTACTTC. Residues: CASRRWSDFSETQYF.

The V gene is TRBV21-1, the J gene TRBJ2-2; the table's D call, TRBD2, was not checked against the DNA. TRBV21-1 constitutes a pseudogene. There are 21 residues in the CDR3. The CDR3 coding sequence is TGTGCCAGCAGCAAAGAAGGTTCTAGCGGGAGTCTGTATCTCAACACCGGGGAGCTGTTTTTT. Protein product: CASSKEGSSGSLYLNTGELFF.

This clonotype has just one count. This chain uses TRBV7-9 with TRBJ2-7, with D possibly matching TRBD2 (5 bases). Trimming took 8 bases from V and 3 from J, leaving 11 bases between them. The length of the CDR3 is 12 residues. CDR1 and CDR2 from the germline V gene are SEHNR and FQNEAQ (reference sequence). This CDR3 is CASYRDGYEQYF. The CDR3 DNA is TGTGCCAGCTATCGGGATGGCTACGAGCAGTACTTC. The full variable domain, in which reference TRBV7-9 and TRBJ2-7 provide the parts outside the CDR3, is DTGVSQNPRHKITKRGQNVTFRCDPISEHNRLYWYRQTLGQGPEFLTYFQNEAQLEKSRLLSDRFSAERPKGSFSTLEIQRTEQGDSAMYLCASYRDGYEQYFGPGTRLTVT.

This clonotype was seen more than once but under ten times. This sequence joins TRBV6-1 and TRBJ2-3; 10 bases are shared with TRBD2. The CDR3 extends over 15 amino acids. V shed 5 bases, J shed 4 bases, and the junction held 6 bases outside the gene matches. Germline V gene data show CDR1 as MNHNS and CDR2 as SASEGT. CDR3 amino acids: CASSKTSGFADTQYF. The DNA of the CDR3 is TGTGCCAGCAGTAAGACTAGCGGGTTTGCAGATACGCAGTATTTT.

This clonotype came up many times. The CDR3 spells CASRPLLREQFF. Written as DNA, the CDR3 is TGTGCCAGCAGGCCCTTACTACGAGAGCAGTTCTTC. V usage is TRBV28 and J usage is TRBJ2-1; D gene unclear. Trimming removed 6 bases from V and 10 bases from J, with 13 bases in between. CDR1 and CDR2 (germline): MDHEN, SYDVKM. The CDR3 has 12 residues. The entire variable domain, with the rest obtained from reference TRBV28 and TRBJ2-1, is as follows: DVKVTQSSRYLVKRTGEKVFLECVQDMDHENMFWYRQDPGLGLRLIYFSYDVKMKEKGDIPEGYSVSREKKERFSLILESASTNQTSMYLCASRPLLREQFFGPGTRLTVL.

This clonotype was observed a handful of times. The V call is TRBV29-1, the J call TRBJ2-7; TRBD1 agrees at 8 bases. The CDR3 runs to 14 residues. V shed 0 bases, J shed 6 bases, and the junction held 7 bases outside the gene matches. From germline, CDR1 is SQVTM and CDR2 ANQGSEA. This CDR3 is CSVEEEQGVVEQYF. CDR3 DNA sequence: TGCAGCGTTGAAGAGGAACAGGGGGTCGTCGAGCAGTACTTC.

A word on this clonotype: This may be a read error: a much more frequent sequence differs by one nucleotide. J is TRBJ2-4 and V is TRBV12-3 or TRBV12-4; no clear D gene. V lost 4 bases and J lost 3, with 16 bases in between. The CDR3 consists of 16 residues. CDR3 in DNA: TGTGCCAGCAGTTCAAAGAAGGAGTTGGTCAAAAACATTCAGTACTTC. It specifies CASSSKKELVKNIQYF.

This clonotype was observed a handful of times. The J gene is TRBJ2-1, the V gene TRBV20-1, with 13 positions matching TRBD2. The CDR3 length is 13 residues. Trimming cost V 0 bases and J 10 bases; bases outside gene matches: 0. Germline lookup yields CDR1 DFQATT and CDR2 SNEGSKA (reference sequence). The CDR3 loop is CSAREGLAGEQFF. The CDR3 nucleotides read TGCAGTGCTAGAGAGGGACTAGCGGGAGAGCAGTTCTTC.

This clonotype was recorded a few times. The CDR3 nucleotides are TGCGCCAGCAGCTTGGCCGGGTCGGGACAGGGTGCTCCACGGACCCAGTACTTC. As protein: CASSLAGSGQGAPRTQYF. The chain carries TRBV5-1 and TRBJ2-5; 9 bases fit TRBD1. Trimming cost V 0 bases and J 7 bases; bases outside gene matches: 16. CDR3 length: 18 residues. Looked up from germline, CDR1 is SGHRS and CDR2 is YFSETQ.

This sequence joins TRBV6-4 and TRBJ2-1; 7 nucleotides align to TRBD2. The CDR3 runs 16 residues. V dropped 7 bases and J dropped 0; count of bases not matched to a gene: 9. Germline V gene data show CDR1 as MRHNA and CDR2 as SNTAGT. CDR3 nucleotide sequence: TGTGCCAGCACCTCGGGGGAGGGAAACTCCTACAATGAGCAGTTCTTC. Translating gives CASTSGEGNSYNEQFF.

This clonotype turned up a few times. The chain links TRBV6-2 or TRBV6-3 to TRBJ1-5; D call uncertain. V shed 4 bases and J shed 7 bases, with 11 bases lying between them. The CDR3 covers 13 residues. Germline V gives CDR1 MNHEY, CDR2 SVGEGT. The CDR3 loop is CASSFTIYQPQHF. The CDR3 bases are TGTGCCAGCAGTTTCACCATCTACCAGCCCCAGCATTTT.